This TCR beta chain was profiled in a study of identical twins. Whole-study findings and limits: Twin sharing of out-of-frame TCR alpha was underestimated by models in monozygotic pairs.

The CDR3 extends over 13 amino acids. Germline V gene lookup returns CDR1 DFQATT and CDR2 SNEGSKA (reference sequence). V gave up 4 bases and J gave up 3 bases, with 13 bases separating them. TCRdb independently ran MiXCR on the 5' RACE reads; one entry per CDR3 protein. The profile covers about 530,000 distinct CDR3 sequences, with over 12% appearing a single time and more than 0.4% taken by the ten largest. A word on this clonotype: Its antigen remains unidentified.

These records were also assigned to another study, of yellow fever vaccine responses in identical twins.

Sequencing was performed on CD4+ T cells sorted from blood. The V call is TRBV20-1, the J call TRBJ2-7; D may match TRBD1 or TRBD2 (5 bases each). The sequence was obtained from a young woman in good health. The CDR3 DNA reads TGCAGTGCTAAGGGGCAGGGAGTCTACGAGCAGTACTTC. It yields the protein CSAKGQGVYEQYF.